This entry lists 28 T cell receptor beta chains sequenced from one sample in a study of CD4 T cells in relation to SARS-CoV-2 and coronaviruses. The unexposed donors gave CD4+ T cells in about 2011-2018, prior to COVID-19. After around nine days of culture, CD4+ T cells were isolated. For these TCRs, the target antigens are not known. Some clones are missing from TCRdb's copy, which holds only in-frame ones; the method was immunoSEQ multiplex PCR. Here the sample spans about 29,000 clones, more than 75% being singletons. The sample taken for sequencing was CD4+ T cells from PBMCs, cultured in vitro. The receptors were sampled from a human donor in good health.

The chain's CDR3 is CATTGGAEDTQYF. CDR3 bases: TGTGCCACAACGGGGGGAGCAGAAGATACGCAGTATTTT. J is TRBJ2-3 and V is TRBV6-5; 7 nucleotides align to TRBD2. Germline lookup yields CDR1 MNHEY and CDR2 SVGAGI. CDR3 length: 13 residues. The V gene end was trimmed by 10 bases and the J gene end by 5 bases; junction bases not matched to a gene: 9.

CDR3 in DNA: TGCGCCAGCAGTGAAGGGACTAGCGAGAACACCGGGGAGCTGTTTTTT. Its translation is CASSEGTSENTGELFF. The J gene is TRBJ2-2, the V gene TRBV10-1; 10 nucleotides match TRBD2. Germline CDR1 WNHNN, CDR2 SYGVQD (reference sequence). The J segment lost 1 base and the V segment lost 3 bases, leaving 2 bases of the junction unmatched. CDR3 length: 16 residues.

This CDR3 reads CASNGQGSTIAQAFF. The CDR3 coding sequence is TGTGCCAGCAATGGACAGGGATCGACGATAGCGCAAGCTTTCTTT. The J gene is TRBJ1-1, the V gene TRBV2; 8 bases line up with TRBD1. With 7 bases clipped from V and 9 bases from J, the junction kept 16 bases outside the gene matches. Germline V gene data show CDR1 as SNHLY and CDR2 as FYNNEI. The CDR3 is 15 residues long.

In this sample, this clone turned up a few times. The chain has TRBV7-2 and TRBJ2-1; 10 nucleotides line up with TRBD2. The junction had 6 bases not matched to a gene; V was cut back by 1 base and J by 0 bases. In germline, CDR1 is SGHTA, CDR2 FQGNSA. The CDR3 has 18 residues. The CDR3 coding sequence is TGTGCCAGCAGCTTAGGCGGAGCGGGGGGGGGCTCCTACAATGAGCAGTTCTTC. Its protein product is CASSLGGAGGGSYNEQFF.

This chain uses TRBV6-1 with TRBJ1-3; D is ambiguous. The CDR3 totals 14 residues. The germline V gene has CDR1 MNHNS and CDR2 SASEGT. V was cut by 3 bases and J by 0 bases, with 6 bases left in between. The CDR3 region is CASSEVYSGNTIYF. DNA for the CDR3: TGTGCCAGCAGTGAGGTTTACTCTGGAAACACCATATATTTT.

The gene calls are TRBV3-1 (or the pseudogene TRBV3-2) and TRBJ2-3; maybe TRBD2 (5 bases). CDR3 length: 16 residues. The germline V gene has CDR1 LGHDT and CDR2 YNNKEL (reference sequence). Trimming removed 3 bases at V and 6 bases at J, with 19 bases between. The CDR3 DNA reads TGTGCCAGCAGCCAGGGCGGGCTCCCCGGCAGGGATACGCAGTATTTT. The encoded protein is CASSQGGLPGRDTQYF.

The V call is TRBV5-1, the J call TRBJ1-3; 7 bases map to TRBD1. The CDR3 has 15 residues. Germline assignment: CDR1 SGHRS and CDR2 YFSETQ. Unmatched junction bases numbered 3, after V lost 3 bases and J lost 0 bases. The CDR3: CASSSTGISGNTIYF. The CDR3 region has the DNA TGCGCCAGCAGCTCGACAGGGATCTCTGGAAACACCATATATTTT.

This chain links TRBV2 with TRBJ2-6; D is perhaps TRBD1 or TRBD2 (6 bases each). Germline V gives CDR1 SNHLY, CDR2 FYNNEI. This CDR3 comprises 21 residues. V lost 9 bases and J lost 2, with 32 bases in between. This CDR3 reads CARKGGTRREGELTGANVLTF. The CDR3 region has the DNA TGTGCCAGAAAAGGGGGGACGCGGCGCGAGGGGGAATTGACTGGGGCCAACGTCCTGACTTTC. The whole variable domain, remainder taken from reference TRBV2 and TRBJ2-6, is EPEVTQTPSHQVTQMGQEVILRCVPISNHLYFYWYRQILGQKVEFLVSFYNNEISEKSEIFDDQFSVERPDGSNFTLKIRSTKLEDSAMYFCARKGGTRREGELTGANVLTFGAGSRLTVL.

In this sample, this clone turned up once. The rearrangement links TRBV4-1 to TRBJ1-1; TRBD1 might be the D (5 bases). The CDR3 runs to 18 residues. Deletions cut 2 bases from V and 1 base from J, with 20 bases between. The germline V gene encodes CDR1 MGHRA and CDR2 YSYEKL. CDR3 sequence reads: CASSQRYVLLGPNTEAFF. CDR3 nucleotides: TGCGCCAGCAGCCAAAGGTACGTCTTACTGGGACCGAACACTGAAGCTTTCTTT.

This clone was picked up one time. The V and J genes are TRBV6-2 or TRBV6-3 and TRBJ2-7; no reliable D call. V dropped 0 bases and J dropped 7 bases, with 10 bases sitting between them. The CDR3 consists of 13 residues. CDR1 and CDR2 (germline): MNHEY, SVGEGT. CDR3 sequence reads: CASSYSYFTEQYF. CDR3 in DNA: TGTGCCAGCAGTTACTCCTATTTTACAGAGCAGTACTTC.

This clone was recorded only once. The DNA of the CDR3 is TGTGCCAGCAGTCCTCCCGGGGCTAATGAAAAACTGTTTTTT. Translating it yields CASSPPGANEKLFF. The gene calls are TRBV6-5 and TRBJ1-4, with unresolved D. This CDR3 comprises 14 residues. Looked up from germline, CDR1 is MNHEY and CDR2 is SVGAGI. With 5 bases removed from V and 3 bases from J, the gap between germline ends came to 10 bases.

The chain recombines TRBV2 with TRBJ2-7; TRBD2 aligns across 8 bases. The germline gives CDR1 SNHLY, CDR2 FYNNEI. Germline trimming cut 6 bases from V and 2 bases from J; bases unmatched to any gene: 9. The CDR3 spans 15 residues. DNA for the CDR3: TGTGCCAGCAGACAAACGGGACTAGAGGCCTACGAGCAGTACTTC. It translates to CASRQTGLEAYEQYF.

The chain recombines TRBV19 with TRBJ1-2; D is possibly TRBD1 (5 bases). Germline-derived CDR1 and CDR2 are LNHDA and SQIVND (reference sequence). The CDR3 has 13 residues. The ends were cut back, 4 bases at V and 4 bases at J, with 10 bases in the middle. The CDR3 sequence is CASSTDTGYGYTF. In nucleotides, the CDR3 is TGTGCCAGTAGTACGGACACCGGCTATGGCTACACCTTC.

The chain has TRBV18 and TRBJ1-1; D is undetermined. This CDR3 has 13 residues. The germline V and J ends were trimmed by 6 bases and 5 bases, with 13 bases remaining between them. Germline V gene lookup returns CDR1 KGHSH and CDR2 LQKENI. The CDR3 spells CASSLAEGTEAFF. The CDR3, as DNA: TGTGCCAGCTCTCTGGCAGAGGGAACTGAAGCTTTCTTT.

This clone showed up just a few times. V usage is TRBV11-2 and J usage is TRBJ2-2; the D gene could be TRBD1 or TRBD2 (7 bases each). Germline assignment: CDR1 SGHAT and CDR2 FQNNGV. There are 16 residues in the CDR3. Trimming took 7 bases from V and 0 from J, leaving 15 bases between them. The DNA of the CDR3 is TGTGCCAGCATCCCCAGGGGGGGGGCGAACACCGGGGAGCTGTTTTTT. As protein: CASIPRGGANTGELFF.

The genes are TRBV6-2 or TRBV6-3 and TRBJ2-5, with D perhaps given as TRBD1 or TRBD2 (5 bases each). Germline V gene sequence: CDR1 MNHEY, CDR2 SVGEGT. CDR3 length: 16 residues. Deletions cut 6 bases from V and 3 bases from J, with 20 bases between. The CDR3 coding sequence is TGTGCCAGCAGCGAACGTGAGGGGTTTCGGGAAGAGACCCAGTACTTC. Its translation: CASSEREGFREETQYF.

The CDR3 region is CASSLVAGKETQYF. Here the CDR3 DNA reads TGTGCCAGCAGCTTAGTGGCGGGTAAAGAGACCCAGTACTTC. This chain uses TRBV7-8 with TRBJ2-5, with a weak D call TRBD2 (5 bases). Germline assignment: CDR1 SGHVS and CDR2 FQNEAQ. This CDR3 spans 14 amino acids. Trimming pared 1 base from V and 3 bases from J, leaving 9 bases between.

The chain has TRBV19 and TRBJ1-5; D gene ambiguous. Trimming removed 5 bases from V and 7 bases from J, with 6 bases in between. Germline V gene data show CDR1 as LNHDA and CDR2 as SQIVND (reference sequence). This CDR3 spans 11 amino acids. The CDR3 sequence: CASSVIQPQHF. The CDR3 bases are TGTGCCAGTAGTGTCATCCAGCCCCAGCATTTT.

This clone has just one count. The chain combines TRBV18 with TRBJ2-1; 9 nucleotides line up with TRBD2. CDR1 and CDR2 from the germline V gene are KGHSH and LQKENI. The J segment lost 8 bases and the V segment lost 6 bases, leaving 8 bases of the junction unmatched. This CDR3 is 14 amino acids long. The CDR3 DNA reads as TGTGCCAGCTCCATAGCGGGAGCGGGACATGAGCAGTTCTTC. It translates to CASSIAGAGHEQFF.

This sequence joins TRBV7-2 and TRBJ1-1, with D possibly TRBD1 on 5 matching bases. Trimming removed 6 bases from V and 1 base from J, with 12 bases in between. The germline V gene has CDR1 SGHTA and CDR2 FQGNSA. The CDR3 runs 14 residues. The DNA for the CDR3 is TGTGCCAGCAGACGACAGTCCTCGAACACTGAAGCTTTCTTT. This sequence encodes CASRRQSSNTEAFF.

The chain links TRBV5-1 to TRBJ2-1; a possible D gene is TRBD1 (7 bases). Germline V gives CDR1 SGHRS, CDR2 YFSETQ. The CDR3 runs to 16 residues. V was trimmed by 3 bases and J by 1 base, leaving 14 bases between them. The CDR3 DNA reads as TGCGCCAGCAGCTGGGCAGGGGGGTTATCCTACAATGAGCAGTTCTTC. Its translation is CASSWAGGLSYNEQFF.

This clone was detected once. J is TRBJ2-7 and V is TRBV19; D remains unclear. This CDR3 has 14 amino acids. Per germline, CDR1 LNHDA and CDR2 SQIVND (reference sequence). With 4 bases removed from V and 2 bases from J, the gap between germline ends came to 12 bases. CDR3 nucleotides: TGTGCCAGTAGTACCGTGGCAGGTGCCTACGAGCAGTACTTC. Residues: CASSTVAGAYEQYF.

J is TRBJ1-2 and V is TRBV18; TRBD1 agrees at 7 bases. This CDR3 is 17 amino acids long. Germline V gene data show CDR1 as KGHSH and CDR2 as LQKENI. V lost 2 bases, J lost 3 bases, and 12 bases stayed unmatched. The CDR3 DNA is TGTGCCAGCTCACCAGATGCCGGGACAGACCGATACTATGGCTACACCTTC. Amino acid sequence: CASSPDAGTDRYYGYTF.

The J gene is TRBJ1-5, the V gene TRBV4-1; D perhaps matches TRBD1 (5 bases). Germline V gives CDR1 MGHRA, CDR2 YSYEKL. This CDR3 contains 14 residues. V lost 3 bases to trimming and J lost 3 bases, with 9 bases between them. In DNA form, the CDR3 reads TGCGCCAGCAGCCAGATGGGGGTCAATCAGCCCCAGCATTTT. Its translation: CASSQMGVNQPQHF.

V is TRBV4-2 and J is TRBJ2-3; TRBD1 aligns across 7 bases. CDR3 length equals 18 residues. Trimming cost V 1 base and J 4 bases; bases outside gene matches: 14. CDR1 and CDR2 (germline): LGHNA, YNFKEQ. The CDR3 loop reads CASSQAGLVQGYSDTQYF. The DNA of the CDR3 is TGTGCCAGCAGCCAAGCCGGGTTGGTACAGGGGTATTCAGATACGCAGTATTTT.

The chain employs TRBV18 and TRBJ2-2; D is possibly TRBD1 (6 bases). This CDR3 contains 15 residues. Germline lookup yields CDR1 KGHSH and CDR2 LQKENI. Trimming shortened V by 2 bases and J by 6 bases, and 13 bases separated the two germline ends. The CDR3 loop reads CASSPNTGNPGELFF. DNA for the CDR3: TGTGCCAGCTCACCAAACACAGGGAATCCCGGGGAGCTGTTTTTT.

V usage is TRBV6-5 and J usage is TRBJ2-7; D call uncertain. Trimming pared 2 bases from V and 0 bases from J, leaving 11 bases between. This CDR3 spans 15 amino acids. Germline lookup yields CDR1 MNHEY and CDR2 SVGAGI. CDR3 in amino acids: CASSYLVVGSYEQYF. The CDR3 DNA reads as TGTGCCAGCAGTTACCTCGTCGTCGGCTCCTACGAGCAGTACTTC.

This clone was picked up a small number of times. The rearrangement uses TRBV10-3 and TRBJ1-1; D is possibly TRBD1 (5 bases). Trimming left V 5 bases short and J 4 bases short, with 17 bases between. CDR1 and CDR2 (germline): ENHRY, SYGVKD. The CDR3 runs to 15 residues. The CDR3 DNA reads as TGTGCCATCAGTCCCGAGTTACCGGGGGTCACTGAAGCTTTCTTT. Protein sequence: CAISPELPGVTEAFF.